A single sample is the source of the 26 T cell receptor beta chains below, sequenced in a study of T cell responses to AZD1222 COVID-19 vaccine. The repertoire was sequenced with immunoSEQ multiplex PCR; TCRdb's copy has only in-frame clones and lacks some. The sample carries 180,000 or so clones, under 95% recorded once. This specimen consisted of peripheral blood, obtained 28 days after the second AZD1222 dose. These receptors came from an adult who received the AZD1222 COVID-19 vaccine.

The V call is TRBV25-1, the J call TRBJ2-5, with 8 bases lining up with TRBD1. Germline-derived CDR1 and CDR2 are MGHDK and SYGVNS. The V gene end was trimmed by 4 bases and the J gene end by 5 bases; junction bases not matched to a gene: 18. CDR3 length: 18 amino acids. The DNA for the CDR3 is TGTGCCAGCAGTGCGGGCGACAGGGGATCGGGTTTAGGGGAGACCCAGTACTTC. Protein sequence: CASSAGDRGSGLGETQYF.

V usage is TRBV5-5 and J usage is TRBJ2-7, with 8 positions matching TRBD1. The CDR3 extends over 16 amino acids. V was pared by 0 bases and J by 2 bases, with 7 bases of the junction left unmatched. CDR1 is SGHKS, CDR2 YYEKEE, per germline (reference sequence). This CDR3 reads CASSLAGQGSTYEQYF. Written as DNA, the CDR3 is TGTGCCAGCAGCTTGGCCGGACAGGGATCCACCTACGAGCAGTACTTC. Full variable domain (rest looked up from reference TRBV5-5 and TRBJ2-7): DAGVTQSPTHLIKTRGQQVTLRCSPISGHKSVSWYQQVLGQGPQFIFQYYEKEERGRGNFPDRFSARQFPNYSSELNVNALLLGDSALYLCASSLAGQGSTYEQYFGPGTRLTVT.

The chain joins TRBV5-1 to TRBJ1-2; 7 bases line up with TRBD1. V shed 0 bases and J 4 bases; nucleotides not matched to a gene: 3. There are 14 residues in the CDR3. Germline V lookup: CDR1 SGHRS, CDR2 YFSETQ. The DNA for the CDR3 is TGCGCCAGCAGCTTGGTAGGGGACAGCTATGGCTACACCTTC. This translates into CASSLVGDSYGYTF. Drawing the rest from reference TRBV5-1 and TRBJ1-2, the complete variable domain is KAGVTQTPRYLIKTRGQQVTLSCSPISGHRSVSWYQQTPGQGLQFLFEYFSETQRNKGNFPGRFSGRQFSNSRSEMNVSTLELGDSALYLCASSLVGDSYGYTFGSGTRLTVV.

The genes are TRBV7-2 and TRBJ2-3, with unresolved D. The germline gives CDR1 SGHTA, CDR2 FQGNSA. CDR3 size: 14 residues. Trimming took off 0 bases at V and 1 base at J, with 5 bases between the two ends. The CDR3, as DNA: TGTGCCAGCAGCTTAGCGTATGGCACAGATACGCAGTATTTT. Encoded protein: CASSLAYGTDTQYF.

V is TRBV30 and J is TRBJ1-6; 7 nucleotides align to TRBD1. Germline CDR1 GTSNPN, CDR2 SVGIG (reference sequence). The CDR3 is 15 amino acids. V was pared by 3 bases and J by 7 bases, with 9 bases of the junction left unmatched. Here the CDR3 DNA reads TGTGCCTGGAGACCCCGACAGGGATTGAATTCACCCCTCCACTTT. It yields the protein CAWRPRQGLNSPLHF. The whole variable domain, remainder taken from reference TRBV30 and TRBJ1-6, is SQTIHQWPATLVQPVGSPLSLECTVEGTSNPNLYWYRQAAGRGLQLLFYSVGIGQISSEVPQNLSASRPQDRQFILSSKKLLLSDSGFYLCAWRPRQGLNSPLHFGNGTRLTVT.

Written as DNA, the CDR3 is TGTGCCACCAGGGGACTAACCACCTACGAGCAGTACTTC. The encoded protein is CATRGLTTYEQYF. The gene calls are TRBV24-1 and TRBJ2-7; 7 bases agree with TRBD2. Per germline, CDR1 KGHDR and CDR2 SFDVKD. CDR3 length: 13 amino acids. The ends lost 7 bases at V and 2 bases at J; junction bases unmatched: 4.

The V and J genes are TRBV7-9 and TRBJ1-2; 9 bases line up with TRBD1. J lost 4 bases, V lost 3 bases, and 9 bases had no gene match. The length of the CDR3 is 16 residues. The germline V gene encodes CDR1 SEHNR and CDR2 FQNEAQ (reference sequence). The CDR3 nucleotides are TGTGCCAGCAGCTTGACAGGGGGGCGAAGGGGCTATGGCTACACCTTC. Translation gives CASSLTGGRRGYGYTF.

The rearrangement joins TRBV7-8 to TRBJ1-2; no firm D call. This CDR3 has 14 residues. Trimming left V 1 base short and J 0 bases short, with 6 bases between. Germline CDR1 is SGHVS and CDR2 is FQNEAQ. The CDR3 nucleotides are TGTGCCAGCAGCTTAGGCCTAGCTAACTATGGCTACACCTTC. It encodes CASSLGLANYGYTF.

The chain has TRBV9 and TRBJ2-1, with TRBD2 matching over 12 bases. With V trimmed by 4 bases and J by 7 bases, 6 bases remained unmatched. Germline CDR1 and CDR2: SGDLS and YYNGEE. CDR3 size: 15 residues. The CDR3 loop is CASSQGLAGSNEQFF. The CDR3 DNA reads TGTGCCAGCAGCCAAGGACTAGCGGGATCGAATGAGCAGTTCTTC.

The rearrangement links TRBV11-3 to TRBJ1-1, with TRBD1 matching 7 bases. The CDR3 sequence is 13 residues long. In germline, CDR1 is SGHNT, CDR2 YENEEA. The ends lost 6 bases at V and 3 bases at J; junction bases unmatched: 4. In nucleotides, the CDR3 is TGTGCCAGCAGTCAAGGGGGCGACACTGAAGCTTTCTTT. Translated, it gives CASSQGGDTEAFF.

The chain is built from TRBV18 and TRBJ1-1, with 11 bases lining up with TRBD1. Trimming removed 3 bases from V and 5 bases from J; junction bases left unmatched: 5. This CDR3 is built from 15 residues. The V gene's germline CDR1 is KGHSH and CDR2 LQKENI. The CDR3 nucleotides read TGTGCCAGCTCACCTAGGGACAGGGGGTGGACTGAAGCTTTCTTT. This gives the protein CASSPRDRGWTEAFF.

The chain couples TRBV28 to TRBJ1-5; D is unresolved. The CDR3 runs to 15 residues. Trimming took 7 bases from V and 1 from J, leaving 14 bases between them. The germline V gene encodes CDR1 MDHEN and CDR2 SYDVKM. The CDR3 DNA sequence: TGTGCCAGCAAGAAGGAGTGGCGGAGCAATCAGCCCCAGCATTTT. It specifies CASKKEWRSNQPQHF.

The chain joins TRBV27 to TRBJ2-1; D unresolved. V was shortened by 7 bases and J by 0 bases, with 7 bases between the two germline ends. The CDR3 has 13 amino acids. Germline CDR1 MNHEY, CDR2 SMNVEV (reference sequence). The CDR3 nucleotides are TGTGCCAGCAAGGTCAGCTCCTACAATGAGCAGTTCTTC. Translating gives CASKVSSYNEQFF.

A single count supports this clone. The chain couples TRBV19 to TRBJ2-3, with 8 bases that match TRBD2. V was pared by 7 bases and J by 4 bases, with 13 bases of the junction left unmatched. CDR3 length: 16 residues. Per the germline V gene, CDR1 is LNHDA and CDR2 is SQIVND (reference sequence). This chain's CDR3 is CASKGREADLADTQYF. For the CDR3, the DNA is TGTGCCAGTAAGGGGCGGGAGGCCGATCTTGCAGATACGCAGTATTTT.

V usage is TRBV19 and J usage is TRBJ2-7, with 8 nucleotides matching TRBD1. V lost 5 bases, J lost 5 bases, and 14 bases stayed unmatched. The CDR3 covers 16 residues. The germline V gene has CDR1 LNHDA and CDR2 SQIVND (reference sequence). The CDR3 sequence: CASSPRTGRRANEQYF. The DNA for the CDR3 is TGTGCCAGTAGTCCCAGGACAGGGCGTAGGGCGAACGAGCAGTACTTC.

The chain uses TRBV7-9 and TRBJ1-5, with D possibly matching TRBD1 (5 bases). V was clipped by 2 bases and J by 2 bases, with 13 bases between them. The CDR3 consists of 16 residues. Looked up from germline, CDR1 is SEHNR and CDR2 is FQNEAQ (reference sequence). CDR3 bases: TGTGCCAGCAGCTTAACCGGGACGTTCGGCAATCAGCCCCAGCATTTT. As protein: CASSLTGTFGNQPQHF. Combining the CDR3 with reference TRBV7-9 and TRBJ1-5 gives the whole variable domain DTGVSQNPRHKITKRGQNVTFRCDPISEHNRLYWYRQTLGQGPEFLTYFQNEAQLEKSRLLSDRFSAERPKGSFSTLEIQRTEQGDSAMYLCASSLTGTFGNQPQHFGDGTRLSIL.

CDR3: CASSFRGQDSPLHF. In DNA, the CDR3 is TGTGCCAGCAGTTTCAGGGGGCAGGATTCACCCCTCCACTTT. This rearrangement joins TRBV27 to TRBJ1-6; 8 bases match TRBD1. CDR3 length: 14 residues. Per the germline V gene, CDR1 is MNHEY and CDR2 is SMNVEV (reference sequence). The ends lost 3 bases at V and 8 bases at J; junction bases unmatched: 3.

This chain connects TRBV19 to TRBJ1-1; tentatively, D is TRBD1 (6 bases). CDR3 length: 15 residues. Germline CDR1 is LNHDA and CDR2 is SQIVND (reference sequence). V was cut by 9 bases and J by 1 base, with 18 bases left in between. The CDR3 spells CASSRRGVTNTEAFF. The CDR3 DNA is TGTGCCAGCAGCCGGAGGGGGGTTACGAACACTGAAGCTTTCTTT.

The rearrangement joins TRBV21-1 to TRBJ2-1; the listed D gene, TRBD1, was not tested against the DNA. TRBV21-1 counts as a pseudogene. CDR3 length: 16 amino acids. The CDR3 region has the DNA TGTGCCAGCACGACCAGGACACCAGCAACCTACAATGAGCAGTTCTTC. Translated: CASTTRTPATYNEQFF.

The chain recombines TRBV4-1 with TRBJ2-1; 8 bases match TRBD2. The V and J ends lost 0 bases and 5 bases, in that order; junction bases with no gene match: 6. The CDR3 is made up of 16 amino acids. Germline values: CDR1 MGHRA, CDR2 YSYEKL. CDR3 residues: CASSQEGGLDHNEQFF. The CDR3 DNA is TGCGCCAGCAGCCAAGAAGGGGGACTAGACCACAATGAGCAGTTCTTC.

This chain joins TRBV11-2 and TRBJ2-7; tentatively, D is TRBD1 or TRBD2 (5 bases each). Deletions cut 4 bases from V and 2 bases from J, with 12 bases between. The CDR3 is made up of 14 amino acids. CDR1 and CDR2 from the germline V gene are SGHAT and FQNNGV. CDR3 in amino acids: CASSSPLGPYEQYF. As DNA, the CDR3 is TGTGCCAGCAGCTCCCCACTGGGACCCTACGAGCAGTACTTC.

The chain carries TRBV19 and TRBJ1-4; the D gene is possibly TRBD1 (5 bases). V shed 0 bases and J shed 4 bases, with 15 bases lying between them. The length of the CDR3 is 17 residues. Germline CDR1 reads LNHDA; CDR2 reads SQIVND (reference sequence). CDR3 region: CASSIDHLRGDNEKLFF. For the CDR3, the DNA is TGTGCCAGTAGTATAGATCATCTAAGGGGAGATAATGAAAAACTGTTTTTT.

V and J are TRBV5-1 and TRBJ2-7; TRBD1 might be the D (5 bases). Germline V gene sequence: CDR1 SGHRS, CDR2 YFSETQ. Trimming took off 3 bases at V and 6 bases at J, with 13 bases between the two ends. This CDR3 spans 13 amino acids. The CDR3 region is CASSWQGTTEQYF. CDR3 DNA: TGCGCCAGCAGCTGGCAGGGCACGACCGAGCAGTACTTC.

V gene TRBV19 combines with J gene TRBJ2-1, with D maybe TRBD1 (5 bases). Germline V CDR1 and CDR2: LNHDA, SQIVND (reference sequence). The CDR3 sequence is 16 residues long. V dropped 3 bases and J dropped 2 bases, with 14 bases sitting between them. The CDR3 DNA follows: TGTGCCAGTAGTATCAGGGTTGGGCTTACCTACAATGAGCAGTTCTTC. This encodes CASSIRVGLTYNEQFF.

The V and J genes are TRBV7-2 and TRBJ1-1, with D possibly TRBD1 on 6 matching bases. Germline values: CDR1 SGHTA, CDR2 FQGNSA. V was pared by 2 bases and J by 2 bases, with 21 bases between. The CDR3 contains 18 residues. This chain's CDR3 is CASSLRGLGPDRNTEAFF. Written as DNA, the CDR3 is TGTGCCAGCAGCTTAAGGGGGTTAGGCCCAGACAGAAACACTGAAGCTTTCTTT.

As regards this clone: At the DNA level, this CDR3 is encoded by other sequences in the same sample as well. The chain carries TRBV3-1 (or the pseudogene TRBV3-2) and TRBJ1-2; no clear D. Germline CDR1 reads LGHDT; CDR2 reads YNNKEL (reference sequence). This CDR3 has 14 amino acids. V lost 1 base and J 0 bases, leaving 6 bases between the germline ends. Here the CDR3 DNA reads TGTGCCAGCAGCCAAGGGGATACTAACTATGGCTACACCTTC. This codes for CASSQGDTNYGYTF.